One T cell receptor (beta chain) is described in this entry. The sample comes from a study of blood T cell repertoires in COVID-19. Here immunoSEQ multiplex PCR was the method, and the copy in TCRdb shows in-frame clones only, minus some. This table holds approximately 500,000 clones, 70% to 90% found once. The sequencing input was peripheral blood. This TCR was recovered from a woman aged 50 to 60 with COVID-19, enrolled during active disease.

The DNA of the CDR3 is TGTGCCAGCAGCTCCCCCGGGACAGGGGTAACTGAAGCTTTCTTT. Its translation: CASSSPGTGVTEAFF. This chain links TRBV7-3 with TRBJ1-1; the match to TRBD1 covers 10 bases. This CDR3 has 15 residues. Trimming took 4 bases from V and 5 from J; bases not matched to a gene: 7. Germline assignment: CDR1 SGHTA and CDR2 FQGTGA.